This T cell receptor beta chain was recovered during a study of long-term antiretroviral therapy in people with HIV. The CDR3 is 15 amino acids. CDR1 MNHEY and CDR2 SVGAGI come from the germline V gene. V dropped 4 bases and J dropped 0 bases, with 7 bases sitting between them. Findings and limits, study-wide: ART adherence, viral resistance and therapy changes were undocumented. Diversity remained lower than transplant donor controls, even though it increased after ART.

Survey-level resolution applied to immunoSEQ assay v3.0. Each sample had sequencing targeting about 40,000-55,000 T-cell genomes. The repertoire was sequenced with immunoSEQ multiplex PCR; TCRdb's copy has only in-frame clones and lacks some. The repertoire holds about 39,000 clones, with around 85% as singletons. As for this clone: The target antigen is unknown.

The J gene is TRBJ2-6, the V gene TRBV6-5; D might be TRBD2 (5 bases). The sample in question was unsorted PBMCs, obtained 3.1 years after starting antiretroviral therapy. This receptor was taken from a woman in her fifties or sixties with HIV. In DNA form, the CDR3 reads TGTGCCAGCAGTTTAGGAGGCTCTGGGGCCAACGTCCTGACTTTC. This sequence encodes CASSLGGSGANVLTF.